The next 14 T cell receptor beta chains were all read from a single sample in a study of shared clonotypes between healthy human individuals. Assay: immunoSEQ multiplex PCR; the TCRdb copy retains only in-frame clones and omits some. The sample records about 2.3 million clones, roughly 93% being singletons. Material for sequencing was naive CD4+ T cells from PBMCs. As for subset: CD45RA+ positively selected. The receptors come from a man between 18 and 29 years old in good health. Some clones in this sample may be carry-over from other donors' samples.

The V and J genes are TRBV5-1 and TRBJ2-1; 11 nucleotides align to TRBD2. V lost 4 bases to trimming and J lost 6 bases; unmatched junction nucleotides: 9. CDR3 length: 16 residues. CDR1 is SGHRS and CDR2 is YFSETQ in the germline V gene. CDR3 in amino acids: CASSPKLAGAPNEQFF. The CDR3 DNA reads TGCGCCAGCAGCCCAAAACTAGCGGGAGCCCCCAATGAGCAGTTCTTC.

This clone was observed a few times. The V call is TRBV2, the J call TRBJ1-5; D is uncertain. Germline values: CDR1 SNHLY, CDR2 FYNNEI. Trimming cost V 0 bases and J 4 bases, with 7 bases left between them. This CDR3 spans 14 amino acids. The DNA for the CDR3 is TGTGCCAGCAGTGAAGCGTCGGAGAATCAGCCCCAGCATTTT. It yields the protein CASSEASENQPQHF.

This clone was counted once. This sample includes further DNA sequences coding for the same CDR3. The CDR3 coding sequence is TGTGCCAGTCGTGGCTCAACTAATGAAAAACTGTTTTTT. Protein: CASRGSTNEKLFF. The V call is TRBV6-5, the J call TRBJ1-4; D ambiguous. The CDR3 consists of 13 residues. Trimming stripped 9 bases from V and 0 bases from J, with 8 bases between. Looked up from germline, CDR1 is MNHEY and CDR2 is SVGAGI.

V usage is TRBV7-6 and J usage is TRBJ2-3; no firm D call. V shed 3 bases and J shed 0 bases, with 4 bases lying between them. This CDR3 region has 13 residues. CDR1 is SGHVS, CDR2 FNYEAQ, per germline. The CDR3 region has the DNA TGTGCCAGCAGCTTTGGAAGCACAGATACGCAGTATTTT. The encoded protein is CASSFGSTDTQYF.

Concerning this clone: Additional DNA sequences in this sample encode the identical CDR3. V and J are TRBV5-1 and TRBJ1-4; tentatively, D is TRBD1 (5 bases). Trimming cost V 0 bases and J 6 bases, with 9 bases left between them. The CDR3 has 14 amino acids. CDR1 and CDR2 from the germline V gene are SGHRS and YFSETQ. The CDR3 sequence is CASSLGGADEKLFF. The CDR3 bases are TGCGCCAGCAGCTTGGGAGGGGCGGATGAAAAACTGTTTTTT.

This chain uses TRBV19 with TRBJ2-7, with a tentative D call TRBD2 (6 bases). Germline-derived CDR1 and CDR2 are LNHDA and SQIVND (reference sequence). V gave up 6 bases and J gave up 0 bases, with 15 bases separating them. The CDR3 runs 15 residues. CDR3 amino acids: CASSGRAGISYEQYF. The CDR3 bases are TGTGCCAGTAGCGGTCGGGCGGGGATCTCCTACGAGCAGTACTTC.

The chain uses TRBV7-6 and TRBJ2-1; D perhaps matches TRBD2 (6 bases). Germline V lookup: CDR1 SGHVS, CDR2 FNYEAQ. CDR3 size: 16 residues. V was cut by 7 bases and J by 4 bases, with 20 bases left in between. DNA for the CDR3: TGTGCCAGCACCCGACTAGGAGGCAGCTCATACAATGAGCAGTTCTTC. Translation gives CASTRLGGSSYNEQFF.

The chain employs TRBV5-1 and TRBJ2-5, with unresolved D. Germline CDR1 and CDR2: SGHRS and YFSETQ. Between the trimmed V and J ends, which lost 4 bases and 2 bases, there was a span of 9 bases. This CDR3 has 13 amino acids. In DNA, the CDR3 is TGCGCCAGCAGCCCCGCGCAGCAAGAGACCCAGTACTTC. It is translated as CASSPAQQETQYF.

V is TRBV5-1 and J is TRBJ1-1; D uncertain. V lost 1 base and J lost 3, with 4 bases in between. CDR3 length: 12 residues. CDR1 is SGHRS and CDR2 is YFSETQ in the germline V gene. CDR3 DNA sequence: TGCGCCAGCAGCTTGCCGGACACTGAAGCTTTCTTT. Translating it yields CASSLPDTEAFF.

This chain uses TRBV5-6 with TRBJ2-5; D remains unclear. This CDR3 is built from 15 residues. Per the germline V gene, CDR1 is SGHDT and CDR2 is YYEEEE. Trimming stripped 2 bases from V and 0 bases from J, with 11 bases between. The CDR3 region is CASSFGQIHQETQYF. In nucleotides, the CDR3 is TGTGCCAGCAGCTTCGGCCAGATTCACCAAGAGACCCAGTACTTC. Filled out from reference TRBV5-6 and TRBJ2-5, the complete variable domain reads DAGVTQSPTHLIKTRGQQVTLRCSPKSGHDTVSWYQQALGQGPQFIFQYYEEEERQRGNFPDRFSGHQFPNYSSELNVNALLLGDSALYLCASSFGQIHQETQYFGPGTRLLVL.

CDR3 sequence: CASSQVGGLSYEQYF. For the CDR3, the DNA is TGTGCCAGCAGCCAAGTAGGGGGCCTCTCCTACGAGCAGTACTTC. This chain links TRBV13 with TRBJ2-7, with TRBD1 matching 7 bases. Germline V CDR1 and CDR2: PRHDT, FYEKMQ (reference sequence). The ends lost 5 bases at V and 0 bases at J; junction bases unmatched: 7. The CDR3 is made up of 15 amino acids.

This clone was counted between two and nine times. Other nucleotide sequences in the sample specify the same CDR3. V and J are TRBV18 and TRBJ2-7; tentatively, D is TRBD1 (5 bases). V was shortened by 2 bases and J by 0 bases, with 5 bases between the two germline ends. Germline V lookup: CDR1 KGHSH, CDR2 LQKENI. The CDR3 is 13 amino acids. The CDR3 is CASSPGHSYEQYF. The CDR3 nucleotides read TGTGCCAGCTCACCAGGACACTCCTACGAGCAGTACTTC.

CDR3 residues: CASSYIAGGPRGSQYF. The CDR3 DNA is TGTGCCAGCAGTTACATAGCGGGAGGGCCAAGAGGGTCCCAGTACTTC. The V call is TRBV6-5, the J call TRBJ2-5, with 11 positions matching TRBD2. This CDR3 is built from 16 residues. Germline assignment: CDR1 MNHEY and CDR2 SVGAGI. The junction had 11 bases not matched to a gene; V was cut back by 2 bases and J by 9 bases.

The V gene is TRBV19, the J gene TRBJ1-2, with no clear D. With 0 bases removed from V and 4 bases from J, the gap between germline ends came to 15 bases. The CDR3 totals 16 residues. In germline, CDR1 is LNHDA, CDR2 SQIVND (reference sequence). CDR3 coding DNA: TGTGCCAGTAGTATAGACGCCGTATCTCTAAGCTATGGCTACACCTTC. Translation: CASSIDAVSLSYGYTF.